This TCR beta chain originates from a study of beta chain features in type 1 diabetes. Notes on the study in general: Among patients with Type 1 diabetes, TCRB CDR3s were moderately but significantly shorter in every one of the four CD4+ subsets. PCR, the amplification step, might favor shorter templates, equally in patients and controls.

Reverse transcribing all isolated RNA meant expressed TCRB transcripts were sequenced. Libraries were prepared by immunoSEQ multiplex PCR; TCRdb keeps only in-frame clonotypes and omits some of them. The table has roughly 240,000 clones, more than 65% seen once; the top ten hold around 0.05%. Donors underwent one heparinised blood draw, about 0.12 L on average. Trimming left V 6 bases short and J 5 bases short, with 14 bases between. Looked up from germline, CDR1 is MNHEY and CDR2 is SVGAGI. The CDR3 has 13 residues. In the case of this clone: Antigen unknown.

The chain joins TRBV6-5 to TRBJ2-7; D may be TRBD1 (6 bases). The sequence was collected from a man aged 25-40 years in good health. Sequenced input: naive CD4+ T cells from blood. The CDR3 bases are TGTGCCAGCAGGTCGACAGGAGTCCACGAGCAGTACTTC. It specifies CASRSTGVHEQYF.